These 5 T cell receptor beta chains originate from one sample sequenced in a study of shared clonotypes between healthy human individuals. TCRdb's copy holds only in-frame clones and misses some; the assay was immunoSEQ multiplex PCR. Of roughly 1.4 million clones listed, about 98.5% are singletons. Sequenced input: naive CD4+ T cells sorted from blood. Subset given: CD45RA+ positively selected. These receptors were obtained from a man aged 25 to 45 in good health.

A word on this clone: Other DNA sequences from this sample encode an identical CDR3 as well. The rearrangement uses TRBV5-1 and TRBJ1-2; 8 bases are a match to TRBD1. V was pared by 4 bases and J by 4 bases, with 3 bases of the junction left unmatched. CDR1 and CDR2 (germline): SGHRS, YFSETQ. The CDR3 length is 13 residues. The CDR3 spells CASSPDRAYGYTF. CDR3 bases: TGCGCCAGCAGCCCGGACAGGGCCTATGGCTACACCTTC.

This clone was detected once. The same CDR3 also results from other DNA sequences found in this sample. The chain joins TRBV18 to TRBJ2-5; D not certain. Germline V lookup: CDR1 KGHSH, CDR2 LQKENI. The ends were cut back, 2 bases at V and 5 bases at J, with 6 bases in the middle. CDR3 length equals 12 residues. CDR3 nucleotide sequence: TGTGCCAGCTCACCATCGGAGGAGACCCAGTACTTC. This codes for CASSPSEETQYF.

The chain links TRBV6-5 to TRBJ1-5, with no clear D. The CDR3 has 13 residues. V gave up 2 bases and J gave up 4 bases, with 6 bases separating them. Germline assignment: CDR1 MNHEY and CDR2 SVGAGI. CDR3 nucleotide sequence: TGTGCCAGCAGTTACCAGGAGAATCAGCCCCAGCATTTT. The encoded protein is CASSYQENQPQHF.

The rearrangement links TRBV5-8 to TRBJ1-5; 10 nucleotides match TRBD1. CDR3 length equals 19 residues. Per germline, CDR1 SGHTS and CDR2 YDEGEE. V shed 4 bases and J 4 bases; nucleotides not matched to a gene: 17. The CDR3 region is CASSPGTGVVLRTNQPQHF. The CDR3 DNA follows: TGTGCCAGCAGCCCCGGGACAGGGGTTGTGTTAAGGACAAATCAGCCCCAGCATTTT.

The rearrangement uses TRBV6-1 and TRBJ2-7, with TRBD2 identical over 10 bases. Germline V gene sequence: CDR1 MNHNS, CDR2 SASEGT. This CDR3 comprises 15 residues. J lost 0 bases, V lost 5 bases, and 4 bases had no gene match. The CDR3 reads CASSLAGVSSYEQYF. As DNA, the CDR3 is TGTGCCAGCAGTCTAGCGGGAGTGAGCTCCTACGAGCAGTACTTC.